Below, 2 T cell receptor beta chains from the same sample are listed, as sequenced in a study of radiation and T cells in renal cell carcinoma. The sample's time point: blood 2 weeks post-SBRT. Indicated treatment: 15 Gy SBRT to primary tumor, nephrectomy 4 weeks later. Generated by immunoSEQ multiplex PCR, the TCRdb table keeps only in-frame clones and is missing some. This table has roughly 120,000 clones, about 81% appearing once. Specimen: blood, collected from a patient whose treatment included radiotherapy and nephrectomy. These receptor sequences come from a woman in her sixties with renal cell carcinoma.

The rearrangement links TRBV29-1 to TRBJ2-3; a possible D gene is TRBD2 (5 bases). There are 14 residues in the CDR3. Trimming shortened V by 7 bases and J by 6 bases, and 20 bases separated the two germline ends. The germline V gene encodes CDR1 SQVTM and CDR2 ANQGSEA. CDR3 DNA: TGCAGCGCCCCGCGCGGGCAACGCGGGGATACGCAGTATTTT. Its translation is CSAPRGQRGDTQYF.

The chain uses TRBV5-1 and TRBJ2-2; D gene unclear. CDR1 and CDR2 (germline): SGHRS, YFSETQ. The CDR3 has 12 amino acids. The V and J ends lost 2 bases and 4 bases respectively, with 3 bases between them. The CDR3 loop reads CASSLPTGELFF. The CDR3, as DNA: TGCGCCAGCAGCTTACCCACCGGGGAGCTGTTTTTT.